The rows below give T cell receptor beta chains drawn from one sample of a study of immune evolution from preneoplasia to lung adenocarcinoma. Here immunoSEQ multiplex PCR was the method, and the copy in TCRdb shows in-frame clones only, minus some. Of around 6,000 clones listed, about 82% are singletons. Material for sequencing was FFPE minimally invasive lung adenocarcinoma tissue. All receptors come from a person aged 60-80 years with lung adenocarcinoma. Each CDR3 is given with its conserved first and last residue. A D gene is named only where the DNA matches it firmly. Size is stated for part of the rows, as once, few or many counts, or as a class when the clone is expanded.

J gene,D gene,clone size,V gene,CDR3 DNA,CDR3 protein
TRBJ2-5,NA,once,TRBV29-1,TGCAGCGTTGAGGGGTGGGGGGAGACCCAGTACTTC,CSVEGWGETQYF
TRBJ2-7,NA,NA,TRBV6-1,TGTGCCAGCAGTGAAGCAGGGTTCGAGCAGTACTTC,CASSEAGFEQYF
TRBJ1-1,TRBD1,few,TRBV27,TGTGCCAGCAGTTTATCAACAGGGGGCCACACTGAAGCTTTCTTT,CASSLSTGGHTEAFF
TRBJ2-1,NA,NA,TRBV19,TGTGCCAGTAGTATCGGAGGGGAACACTCCTACAATGAGCAGTTCTTC,CASSIGGEHSYNEQFF
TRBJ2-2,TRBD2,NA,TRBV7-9,TGTGCCAGCAGATGGACTAGCGGAGCGAACACCGGGGAGCTGTTTTTT,CASRWTSGANTGELFF
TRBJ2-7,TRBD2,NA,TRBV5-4,TGTGCCAGCAGGGAGACTAGCGGCTCCTACGAGCAGTACTTC,CASRETSGSYEQYF
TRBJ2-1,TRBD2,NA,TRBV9,TGTGCCAGCAGCCATCGGACTAGCGGTTCGAGCTCCTACAATGAGCAGTTCTTC,CASSHRTSGSSSYNEQFF
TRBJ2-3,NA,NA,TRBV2,TGTGCCAGGGGGGATACGCAGTATTTT,CARGDTQYF
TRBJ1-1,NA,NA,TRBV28,TGTGCCAGCAGTTTGTTGACAGGCTCCACTCCGTGGACTGAAGCTTTCTTT,CASSLLTGSTPWTEAFF
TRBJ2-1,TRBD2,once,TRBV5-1,TGCGCCAGCAGCTCGGGGGGGAGCGGGCCGAGCTCCTACAATGAGCAGTTCTTC,CASSSGGSGPSSYNEQFF
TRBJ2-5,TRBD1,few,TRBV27,TGTGCCAGCAGTTTATCGGACAGGGCAGAGACCCAGTACTTC,CASSLSDRAETQYF
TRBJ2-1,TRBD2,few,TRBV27,TGTGCCAGCGTCGGCGGGAGGAGAATCAATGAGCAGTTCTTC,CASVGGRRINEQFF
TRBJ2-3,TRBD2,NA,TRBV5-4,TGTGCCAGCAGCTTGGAAGTTGGCGGGAGGGCAGATACGCAGTATTTT,CASSLEVGGRADTQYF
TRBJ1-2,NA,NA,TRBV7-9,TGTGCCAGCAGCGACGGGGCTTATGGCTACACCTTC,CASSDGAYGYTF
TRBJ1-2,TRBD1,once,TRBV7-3,TGTGCCAGCAGCCCAGGTGGGACAGGGGTAGGCTACACCTTC,CASSPGGTGVGYTF
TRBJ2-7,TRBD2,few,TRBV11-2,TGTGCCAGCAGCTTGGGGACTAGCTACGAGCAGTACTTC,CASSLGTSYEQYF
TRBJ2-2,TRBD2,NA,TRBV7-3,TGTGCCAGCAGCCCGGGACTAGCGGGAGGGTTCACCGGGGAGCTGTTTTTT,CASSPGLAGGFTGELFF
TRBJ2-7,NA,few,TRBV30,TGTGCCTGGAGTGTGGGTAGCTATCACGAGCAGTACTTC,CAWSVGSYHEQYF
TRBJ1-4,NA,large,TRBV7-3,TGTGCCAGCAGCTTAACGAGGGACGGTAATGAAAAACTGTTTTTT,CASSLTRDGNEKLFF
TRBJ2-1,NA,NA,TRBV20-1,TGCAGTGCCCTTCCGAGGAATGAGCAGTTCTTC,CSALPRNEQFF
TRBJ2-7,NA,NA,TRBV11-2,TGTGCCAGCAGCTTAGAGGCCCATTCCTACGAGCAGTACTTC,CASSLEAHSYEQYF
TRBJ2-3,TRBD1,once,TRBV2,TGTGCCAGCCGCCGGGGACGGACAGGCGCACTTTCCCTAAGGACAGATACGCAGTATTTT,CASRRGRTGALSLRTDTQYF
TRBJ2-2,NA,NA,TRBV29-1,TGCAGCGTTGGATTGGGAGGTTACACCGGGGAGCTGTTTTTT,CSVGLGGYTGELFF
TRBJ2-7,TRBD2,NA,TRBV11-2,TGTGCCAGCAGCTTTCTTGCGGGAGGCCCCTACGAGCAGTACTTC,CASSFLAGGPYEQYF
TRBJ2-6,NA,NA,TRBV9,TGTGCCAGCAGTATGTCGGGGGCCAACGTCCTGACTTTC,CASSMSGANVLTF
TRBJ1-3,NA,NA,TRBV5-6,TGTGCCAGCAGCCGGAGCGAATTTGGCTCTGGAAACACCATATATTTT,CASSRSEFGSGNTIYF
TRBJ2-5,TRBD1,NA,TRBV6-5,TGTGCCAGCAGTCCAGGACAGGGCTCTGGAAAGACCCAGTACTTC,CASSPGQGSGKTQYF
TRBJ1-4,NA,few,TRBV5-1,TGCGCCAGCAGCTTTAGTGGAGGGTACGAAAAACTGTTTTTT,CASSFSGGYEKLFF
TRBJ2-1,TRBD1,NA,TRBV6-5,TGTGCCAGCAGAACAGGGGGCACCTACAATGAGCAGTTCTTC,CASRTGGTYNEQFF
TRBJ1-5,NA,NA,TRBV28,TGTGCCAGCAGTGTAGGCAGTCAGCCTCAGCATTTT,CASSVGSQPQHF
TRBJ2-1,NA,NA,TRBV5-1,TGCGCCAGCAGCTCCAGTACAGTGGCCAATGAGCAGTTCTTC,CASSSSTVANEQFF
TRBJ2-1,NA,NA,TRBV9,TGTGCCAGCAGCGTAGAGGAGGGAGTTACCTACAATGAGCAGTTCTTC,CASSVEEGVTYNEQFF
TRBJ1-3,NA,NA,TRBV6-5,TGTGCCAGCACCATGGGCATTGGAAACACCATATATTTT,CASTMGIGNTIYF
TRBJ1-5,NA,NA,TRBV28,TGTGCCAGCAGTTTTTCACAGGAAAATCAGCCCCAGCATTTT,CASSFSQENQPQHF
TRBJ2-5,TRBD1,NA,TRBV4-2,TGTGCCAGCAGCCCTCCAGGGGGAGAGACCCAGTACTTC,CASSPPGGETQYF
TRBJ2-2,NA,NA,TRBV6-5,TGTGCCAGCAGTTACTCGAGGAGGGCCGGTACCGGGGAGCTGTTTTTT,CASSYSRRAGTGELFF
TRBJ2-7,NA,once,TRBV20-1,TGCAGTGCCGGACCCTCGAACGAGCAGTACTTC,CSAGPSNEQYF
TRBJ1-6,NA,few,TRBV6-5,TGTGCCAGCACGGGGGGACCGGCTTCACCCCTCCACTTT,CASTGGPASPLHF
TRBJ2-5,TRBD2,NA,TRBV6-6,TGTGCCAGCAGCCTAGCGGGAGCGGGGGGAGAGACCCAGTACTTC,CASSLAGAGGETQYF
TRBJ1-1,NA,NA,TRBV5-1,TGCGCCAGCAGCACAGGGAACACTGAAGCTTTCTTT,CASSTGNTEAFF
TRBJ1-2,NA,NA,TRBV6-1,TGTGCCTGGGGGGGCAGTTATGGCTACACCTTC,CAWGGSYGYTF
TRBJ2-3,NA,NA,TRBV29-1,TGCAGCGTTGTCTCTAGCACAGATACGCAGTATTTT,CSVVSSTDTQYF
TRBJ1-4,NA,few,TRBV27,TGTGCCAGCAGTCGGCCAGGGGTTAGTGAAAAACTGTTTTTT,CASSRPGVSEKLFF
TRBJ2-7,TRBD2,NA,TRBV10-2,TGCGCCAGCCGAGGACTAGGCGGGGGCGAGCAGTACTTC,CASRGLGGGEQYF
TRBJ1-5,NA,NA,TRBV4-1,TGCGCCAGCAGCCCCGACAGTACTAATCAGCCCCAGCATTTT,CASSPDSTNQPQHF
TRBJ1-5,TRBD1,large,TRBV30,TGTGCCTGGAGTGTACAGGGGGCGAGGGGTCAGCCCCAGCATTTT,CAWSVQGARGQPQHF
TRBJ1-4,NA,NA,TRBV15,TGTGCCACCAGCACCGGACAAGCAACTAATGAAAAACTGTTTTTT,CATSTGQATNEKLFF
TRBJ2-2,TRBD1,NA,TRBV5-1,TGCGCCAGCAGCGTACCTACAGGGGGGCTAACCGGGGAGCTGTTTTTT,CASSVPTGGLTGELFF
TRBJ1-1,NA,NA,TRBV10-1,TGCGCCAGCAGTGAGACCGGACAGTGGACTGAAGCTTTCTTT,CASSETGQWTEAFF
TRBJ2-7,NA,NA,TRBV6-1,TGTGCCAGCAGTGAGGGGACATTCTACGAGCAGTACTTC,CASSEGTFYEQYF